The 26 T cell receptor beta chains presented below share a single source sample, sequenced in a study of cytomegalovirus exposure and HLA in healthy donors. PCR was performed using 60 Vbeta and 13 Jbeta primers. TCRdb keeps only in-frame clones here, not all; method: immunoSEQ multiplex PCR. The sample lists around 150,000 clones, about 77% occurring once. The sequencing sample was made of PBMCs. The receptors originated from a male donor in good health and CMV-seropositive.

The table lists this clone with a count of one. CDR3: CASRPRGDTEAFF. The CDR3 DNA sequence: TGTGCCAGTCGCCCCCGGGGGGACACTGAAGCTTTCTTT. The chain uses TRBV19 and TRBJ1-1, with D possibly being TRBD1 (5 bases). V lost 8 bases, J lost 3 bases, and 13 bases lay in between. Germline V gene sequence: CDR1 LNHDA, CDR2 SQIVND (reference sequence). The CDR3 is 13 residues long. Complete variable domain (other parts from reference TRBV19 and TRBJ1-1): DGGITQSPKYLFRKEGQNVTLSCEQNLNHDAMYWYRQDPGQGLRLIYYSQIVNDFQKGDIAEGYSVSREKKESFPLTVTSAQKNPTAFYLCASRPRGDTEAFFGQGTRLTVV.

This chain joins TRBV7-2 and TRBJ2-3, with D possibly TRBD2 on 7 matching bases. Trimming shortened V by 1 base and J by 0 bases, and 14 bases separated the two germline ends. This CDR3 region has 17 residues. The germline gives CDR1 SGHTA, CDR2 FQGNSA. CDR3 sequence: CASSLEGRGRSTDTQYF. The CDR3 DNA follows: TGTGCCAGCAGCTTAGAGGGGCGGGGGCGAAGCACAGATACGCAGTATTTT.

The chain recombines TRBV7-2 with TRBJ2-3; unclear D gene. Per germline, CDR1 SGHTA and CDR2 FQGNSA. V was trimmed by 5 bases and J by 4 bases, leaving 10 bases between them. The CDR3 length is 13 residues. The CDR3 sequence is CASSLQSADTQYF. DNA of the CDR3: TGTGCCAGCAGCCTACAGAGTGCAGATACGCAGTATTTT. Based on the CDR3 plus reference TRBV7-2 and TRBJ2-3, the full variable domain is GAGVSQSPSNKVTEKGKDVELRCDPISGHTALYWYRQSLGQGLEFLIYFQGNSAPDKSGLPSDRFSAERTGGSVSTLTIQRTQQEDSAVYLCASSLQSADTQYFGPGTRLTVL.

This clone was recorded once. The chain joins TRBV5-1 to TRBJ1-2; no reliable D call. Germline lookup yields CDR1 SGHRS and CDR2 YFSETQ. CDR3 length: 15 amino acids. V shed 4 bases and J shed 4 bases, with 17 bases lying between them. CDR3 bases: TGCGCCAGCAGCCCGCAGGAGGGTCGGAGCTATGGCTACACCTTC. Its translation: CASSPQEGRSYGYTF.

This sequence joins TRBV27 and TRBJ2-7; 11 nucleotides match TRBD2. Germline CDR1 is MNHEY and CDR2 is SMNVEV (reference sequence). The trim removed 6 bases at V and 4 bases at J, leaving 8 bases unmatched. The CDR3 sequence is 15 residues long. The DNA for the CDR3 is TGTGCCAGCAGCCCGGCTAGCGGGGGGAGGTACGAGCAGTACTTC. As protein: CASSPASGGRYEQYF.

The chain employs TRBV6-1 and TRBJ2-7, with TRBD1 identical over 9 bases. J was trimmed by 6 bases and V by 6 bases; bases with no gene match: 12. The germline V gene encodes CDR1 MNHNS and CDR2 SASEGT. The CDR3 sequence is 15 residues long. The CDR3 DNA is TGTGCCAGCAGGACCATCCCGGGACAGGGTACCGAGCAGTACTTC. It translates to CASRTIPGQGTEQYF.

In DNA form, the CDR3 reads TGTGCCTGGAGTACTCCCCCGGGCGGGGGGTTCTCCTACAATGAGCAGTTCTTC. Translated: CAWSTPPGGGFSYNEQFF. The rearrangement uses TRBV30 and TRBJ2-1, with TRBD2 matching over 8 bases. Germline CDR1 and CDR2: GTSNPN and SVGIG (reference sequence). This CDR3 is 18 amino acids long. Trimming cost V 2 bases and J 0 bases; bases outside gene matches: 12. The full variable domain, completed using reference TRBV30 and TRBJ2-1, is SQTIHQWPATLVQPVGSPLSLECTVEGTSNPNLYWYRQAAGRGLQLLFYSVGIGQISSEVPQNLSASRPQDRQFILSSKKLLLSDSGFYLCAWSTPPGGGFSYNEQFFGPGTRLTVL.

The CDR3 sequence: CASSQGGINWNQPQHF. As DNA, the CDR3 is TGCGCCAGCAGCCAAGGAGGAATCAACTGGAATCAGCCCCAGCATTTT. J is TRBJ1-5 and V is TRBV4-1, with D hard to call. In germline, CDR1 is MGHRA, CDR2 YSYEKL. The CDR3 loop spans 16 amino acids. The V and J ends lost 1 base and 4 bases respectively, with 14 bases between them.

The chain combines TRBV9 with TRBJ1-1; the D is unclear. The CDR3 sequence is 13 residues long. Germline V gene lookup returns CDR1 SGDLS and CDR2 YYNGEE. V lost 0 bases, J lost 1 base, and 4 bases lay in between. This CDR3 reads CASSVVANTEAFF. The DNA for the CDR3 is TGTGCCAGCAGCGTAGTGGCGAACACTGAAGCTTTCTTT.

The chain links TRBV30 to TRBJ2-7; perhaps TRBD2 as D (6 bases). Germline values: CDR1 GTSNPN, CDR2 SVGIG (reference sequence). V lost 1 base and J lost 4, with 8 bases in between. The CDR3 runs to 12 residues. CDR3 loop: CAWSGRAYEQYF. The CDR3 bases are TGTGCCTGGAGTGGGAGGGCTTACGAGCAGTACTTC.

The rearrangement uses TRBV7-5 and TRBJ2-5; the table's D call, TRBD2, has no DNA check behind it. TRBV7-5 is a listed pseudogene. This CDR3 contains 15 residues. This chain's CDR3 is CARRALAGGQETQYF. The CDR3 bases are TGTGCCAGAAGGGCACTAGCGGGGGGCCAAGAGACCCAGTACTTC.

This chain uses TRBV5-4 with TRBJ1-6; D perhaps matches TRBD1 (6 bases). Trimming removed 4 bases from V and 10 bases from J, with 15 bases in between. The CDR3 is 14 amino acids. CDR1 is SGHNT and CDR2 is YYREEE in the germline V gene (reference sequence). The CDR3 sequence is CASSHDRIGSPLHF. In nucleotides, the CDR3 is TGTGCCAGCAGCCATGACAGGATCGGCTCACCCCTCCACTTT.

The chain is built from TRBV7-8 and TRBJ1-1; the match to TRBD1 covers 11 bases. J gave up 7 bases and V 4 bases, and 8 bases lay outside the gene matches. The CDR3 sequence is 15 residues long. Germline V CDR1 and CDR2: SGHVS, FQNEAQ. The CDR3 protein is CASSWSGQGVNEAFF. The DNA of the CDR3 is TGTGCCAGCAGCTGGTCGGGACAGGGGGTAAATGAAGCTTTCTTT. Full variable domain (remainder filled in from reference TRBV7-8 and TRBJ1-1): GAGVSQSPRYKVAKRGQDVALRCDPISGHVSLFWYQQALGQGPEFLTYFQNEAQLDKSGLPSDRFFAERPEGSVSTLKIQRTQQEDSAVYLCASSWSGQGVNEAFFGQGTRLTVV.

The CDR3 DNA reads as TGCGCCTCGAGGGGAGCGGGGAGGCGGGGGGAGCAGTTCTTC. This sequence encodes CASRGAGRRGEQFF. This rearrangement joins TRBV4-1 to TRBJ2-1; 7 bases align to TRBD2. The trim removed 11 bases at V and 10 bases at J, leaving 17 bases unmatched. The CDR3 has 14 residues. Germline-derived CDR1 and CDR2 are MGHRA and YSYEKL.

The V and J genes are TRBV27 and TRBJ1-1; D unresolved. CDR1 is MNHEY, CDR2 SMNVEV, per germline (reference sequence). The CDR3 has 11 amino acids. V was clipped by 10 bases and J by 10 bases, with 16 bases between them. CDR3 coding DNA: TGTGCCACCGGGCGGGAGGGAATAGCTTTCTTT. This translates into CATGREGIAFF.

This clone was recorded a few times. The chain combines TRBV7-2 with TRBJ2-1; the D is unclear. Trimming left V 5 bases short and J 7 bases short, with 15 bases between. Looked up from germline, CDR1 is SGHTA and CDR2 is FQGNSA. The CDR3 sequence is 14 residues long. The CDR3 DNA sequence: TGTGCCAGCAGCCCCTCCCTCGCGAGGAATGAGCAGTTCTTC. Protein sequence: CASSPSLARNEQFF. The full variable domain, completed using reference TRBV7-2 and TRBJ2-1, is GAGVSQSPSNKVTEKGKDVELRCDPISGHTALYWYRQSLGQGLEFLIYFQGNSAPDKSGLPSDRFSAERTGGSVSTLTIQRTQQEDSAVYLCASSPSLARNEQFFGPGTRLTVL.

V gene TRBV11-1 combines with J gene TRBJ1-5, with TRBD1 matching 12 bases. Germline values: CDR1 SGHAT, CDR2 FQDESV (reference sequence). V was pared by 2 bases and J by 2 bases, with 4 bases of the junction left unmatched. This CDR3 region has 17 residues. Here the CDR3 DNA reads TGTGCCAGCAGCTTAAGGGACAGGGGGCTTGGCAATCAGCCCCAGCATTTT. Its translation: CASSLRDRGLGNQPQHF.

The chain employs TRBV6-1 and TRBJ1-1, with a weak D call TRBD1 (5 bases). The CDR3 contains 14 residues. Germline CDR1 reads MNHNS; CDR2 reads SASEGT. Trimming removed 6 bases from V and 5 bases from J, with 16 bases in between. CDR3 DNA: TGTGCCAGCAGGGAGGGACGTAGGAAAACTGAAGCTTTCTTT. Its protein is CASREGRRKTEAFF.

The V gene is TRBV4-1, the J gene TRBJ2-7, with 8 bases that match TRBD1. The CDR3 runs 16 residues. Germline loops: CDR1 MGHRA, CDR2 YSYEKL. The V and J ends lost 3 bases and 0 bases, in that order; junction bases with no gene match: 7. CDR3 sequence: CASSHLVQGGSYEQYF. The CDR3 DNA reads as TGCGCCAGCAGCCACTTAGTACAGGGGGGCTCCTACGAGCAGTACTTC.

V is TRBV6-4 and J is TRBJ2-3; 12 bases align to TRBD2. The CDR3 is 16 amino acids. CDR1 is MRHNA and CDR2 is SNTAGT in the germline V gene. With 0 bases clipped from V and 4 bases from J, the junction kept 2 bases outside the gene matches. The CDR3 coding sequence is TGTGCCAGCAGTGACTCATGGACTAGCGGGGCAGATACGCAGTATTTT. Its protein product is CASSDSWTSGADTQYF.

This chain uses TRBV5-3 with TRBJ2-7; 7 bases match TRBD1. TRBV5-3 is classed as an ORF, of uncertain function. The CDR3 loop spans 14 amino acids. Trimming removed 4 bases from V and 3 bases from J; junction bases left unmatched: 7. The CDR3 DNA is TGTGCCAGAAGCCGCGGAGGACAGGTCTACGAGCAGTACTTC. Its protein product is CARSRGGQVYEQYF.

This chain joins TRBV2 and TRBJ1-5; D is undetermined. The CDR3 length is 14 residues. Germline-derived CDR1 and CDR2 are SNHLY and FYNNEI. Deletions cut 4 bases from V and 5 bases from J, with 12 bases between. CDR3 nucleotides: TGTGCCAGCAGTGTTGACGGGCGGGATCAGCCCCAGCATTTT. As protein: CASSVDGRDQPQHF.

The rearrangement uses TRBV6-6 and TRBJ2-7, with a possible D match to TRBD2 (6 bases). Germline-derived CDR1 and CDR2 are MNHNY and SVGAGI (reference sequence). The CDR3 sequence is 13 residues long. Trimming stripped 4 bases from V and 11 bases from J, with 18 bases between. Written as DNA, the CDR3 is TGTGCCAGCAGTTCTGAGGCCTACGAGCGGGAGTACTTC. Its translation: CASSSEAYEREYF.

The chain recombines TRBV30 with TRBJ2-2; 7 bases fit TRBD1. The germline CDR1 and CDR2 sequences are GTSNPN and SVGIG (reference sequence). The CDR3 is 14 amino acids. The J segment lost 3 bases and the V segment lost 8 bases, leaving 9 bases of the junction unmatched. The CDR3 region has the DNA TGTGCCGGGGTTCGGGACAGCTACACCGGGGAGCTGTTTTTT. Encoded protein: CAGVRDSYTGELFF.

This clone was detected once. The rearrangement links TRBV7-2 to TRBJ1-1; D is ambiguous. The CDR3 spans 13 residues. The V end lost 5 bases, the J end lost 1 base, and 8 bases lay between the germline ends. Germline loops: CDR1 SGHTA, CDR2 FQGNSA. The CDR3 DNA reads TGTGCCAGCAGCGTGGCAGAGAACACTGAAGCTTTCTTT. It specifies CASSVAENTEAFF.

Here the CDR3 DNA reads TGTGCCAGCAGTGAAGCGCCCGGACAGGCTCGGGGGAATTCACCCCTCCACTTT. It encodes CASSEAPGQARGNSPLHF. The V gene is TRBV6-1, the J gene TRBJ1-6; TRBD1 aligns across 7 bases. The V segment lost 0 bases and the J segment 7 bases; nucleotides outside the gene matches: 12. Germline CDR1 and CDR2: MNHNS and SASEGT. The CDR3 covers 18 residues.